Included here is one T cell receptor (beta chain) sequence, with context. This CDR3 region has 14 residues. Germline loops: CDR1 SGHVS, CDR2 FNYEAQ. Deletions cut 4 bases from V and 5 bases from J, with 13 bases between. This sample is part of a study of CD8+CD57+ T cells in acquired aplastic anemia. Study-wide background: On average, sorted CD4+ and CD8+ cells gave approximately 3 ug of DNA.

TCR beta VDJ and CDR3 were profiled, and genomic DNA was the template. TCRdb ran MiXCR on the reads and lists one entry per CDR3 protein. The profile covers some 170,000 distinct CDR3 sequences, with roughly three fifths appearing a single time and about 44% taken by the ten largest. Only patients with CD8+CD57+ cell expansion on flow cytometry were chosen for sequencing. Sequenced material: sorted CD4+, CD8+, or CD8+CD57+ T cells (not recorded which) from PBMCs. This receptor was taken from a human donor with aplastic anemia. V is TRBV7-6 and J is TRBJ2-3; no definite D call. For the CDR3, the DNA is TGTGCCAGCAGCTCCAGCCCGTCCGGAGATACGCAGTATTTT. It is translated as CASSSSPSGDTQYF.